This is a list of T cell receptor beta chains from one sample in a study of Graves' ophthalmopathy and Graves' hyperthyroidism. TCRdb itself ran the multiplex PCR reads through MiXCR, one entry per CDR3 protein. The repertoire has 300,000 to 400,000 distinct CDR3 sequences, about 17% of them found once; the top ten carry about 12%. Sequencing was done on a sample of peripheral blood. These receptors were taken from an adult man with Graves' ophthalmopathy. The CDR3 runs from the conserved cysteine through the conserved F or W. Each record gives: clone size, V gene, J gene, D gene, CDR3 DNA, CDR3 protein. A D gene is named only where the DNA matches it firmly. The listing skips clone size in some rows; elsewhere it reads once, few, many or a size class.

many,TRBV6-2/TRBV6-3,TRBJ1-1,.,TGTGCCAGCCCAGAAAAACCGATTCGGAGTGAAGCTTTCTTT,CASPEKPIRSEAFF
many,TRBV12-3/TRBV12-4,TRBJ2-2,.,TGTGCCAGCAGTTCCGGGACGGAGGGCGCCGGGGAGCTGTTTTTT,CASSSGTEGAGELFF
many,TRBV20-1,TRBJ1-4,.,TGCAGTGCTAGAGAGGGTGAAAAACTGTTTTTT,CSAREGEKLFF
many,TRBV6-1,TRBJ1-3,.,TGTGCCAGCAGGGGTGGACAGATCTCTGGAAACACCATATATTTT,CASRGGQISGNTIYF
many,TRBV2,TRBJ1-1,TRBD1,TGTGCCAGCAGGGTGGACAGGGAAGGCACTGAAGCTTTCTTT,CASRVDREGTEAFF
many,TRBV5-1,TRBJ1-3,.,TGCGCCAGCAGCTTGGACAATTCTTTCTCTGGAAACACCATATATTTT,CASSLDNSFSGNTIYF
few,TRBV4-1,TRBJ1-1,TRBD1,TGCGCCAGCAGCCAAGACCGCGCGGACAGGGGAGGTTCGGGCACTGAAGCTTTCTTT,CASSQDRADRGGSGTEAFF
many,TRBV5-1,TRBJ2-7,TRBD2,TGCGCCAGCAGCAGCTACGCTAGCGGGAATTACTACGAGCAGTACTTC,CASSSYASGNYYEQYF
.,TRBV11-1,TRBJ2-2,.,TGTGCCAGCAGCTTATTTGGGGTGACCAACACCGGGGAGCTGTTTTTT,CASSLFGVTNTGELFF
many,TRBV11-2,TRBJ2-6,.,TGTGCCAGCAGCTTAGATCGGACAGTTGGGGCCAACGTCCTGACTTTC,CASSLDRTVGANVLTF
many,TRBV14,TRBJ2-7,.,TGTGCCAGCAGGAACAGGGTGCCAGCCTACGAGCAGTACTTC,CASRNRVPAYEQYF
.,TRBV28,TRBJ2-7,TRBD2,TGTGCCAGCACCCCCAGACTAGCGGGAGAGTACGAGCAGTACTTC,CASTPRLAGEYEQYF
few,TRBV3-1,TRBJ1-2,TRBD1,TGTGCCAGCAGCCAAGAGGTGCAGGGGGCGTCTGGCTACACCTTC,CASSQEVQGASGYTF
.,TRBV4-1,TRBJ2-6,.,TGCGCCAGCAGCCAAGATCCGGTAAGGGCCTCTGGGGCCAACGTCCTGACTTTC,CASSQDPVRASGANVLTF
many,TRBV28,TRBJ2-5,.,TGTGCCAGCAGTCTGGGGACTCCAATTGAGACCCAGTACTTC,CASSLGTPIETQYF
many,TRBV12-3/TRBV12-4,TRBJ2-5,TRBD2,TGTGCCAGCAGTCCCCGGACTAGCGGGAGGATGTGGGAGACCCAGTACTTC,CASSPRTSGRMWETQYF
.,TRBV6-1,TRBJ1-5,TRBD1,TGTGCCAGCAGTGGGCGACAGGGGTATTTTCAGCCCCAGCATTTT,CASSGRQGYFQPQHF
.,TRBV4-1,TRBJ2-7,.,TGCGCCAGCAGCCAAGAGACCGCGAGCTCCTACGAGCAGTACTTC,CASSQETASSYEQYF
.,TRBV20-1,TRBJ2-7,TRBD1,TGCAGTGCTAGAGGGGGGACAGGGGCCTACGAGCAGTACTTC,CSARGGTGAYEQYF
many,TRBV24-1,TRBJ2-7,TRBD2,TGTGCCACCAGTGATGCGACTAGCGGAGGAGGATTGGGCGAGCAGTACTTC,CATSDATSGGGLGEQYF
many,TRBV12-3/TRBV12-4,TRBJ1-5,.,TGTGCCAGCAGTTTACGGGGGGCGAGCAATCAGCCCCAGCATTTT,CASSLRGASNQPQHF
many,TRBV20-1,TRBJ2-7,.,TGCAGTGCTAGAGATATGGACATTGCCTACGAGCAGTACTTC,CSARDMDIAYEQYF
.,TRBV28,TRBJ2-5,.,TGTGCCAGCAACCGGGACGAACAAGAGACCCAGTACTTC,CASNRDEQETQYF
many,TRBV11-2,TRBJ1-1,TRBD1,TGTGCCAGCAGCTTAGAACGACAGGGTGAAGCTTTCTTT,CASSLERQGEAFF
.,TRBV6-1,TRBJ1-1,TRBD1,TGTGCCAGCAGTCCGGGACAGGCGAGTGTGGCTTTCTTT,CASSPGQASVAFF
.,TRBV11-2,TRBJ2-7,.,TGTGCCAGCAGCTTAGAGGTCTTCTTGGCCTACGAGCAGTACTTC,CASSLEVFLAYEQYF
many,TRBV12-3/TRBV12-4,TRBJ1-4,TRBD1,TGTGCCAGCAGTTTTGGCAACAGGGGTAATGAAAAACTGTTTTTT,CASSFGNRGNEKLFF
.,TRBV12-3/TRBV12-4,TRBJ2-7,TRBD2,TGTGCCAGCAGTTGGGCGGGAGCAACCGAGCAGTACTTC,CASSWAGATEQYF
many,TRBV30,TRBJ2-1,TRBD2,TGTGCCTGGAGCGATCGTACTAGCGGGATCATCAGCGCCTACAATGAGCAGTTCTTC,CAWSDRTSGIISAYNEQFF
many,TRBV20-1,TRBJ2-5,.,TGCAGTGTCAACCCCCAACGGCAGACCCAGTACTTC,CSVNPQRQTQYF
many,TRBV27,TRBJ1-5,.,TGTGCCAGCAGTACCGGGGCCGCCATTCTGCCCCAGCATTTT,CASSTGAAILPQHF
many,TRBV6-1,TRBJ2-5,.,TGTGCCAGCAGTTATCAGGGAGAGACCCAGTACTTC,CASSYQGETQYF
.,TRBV12-3/TRBV12-4,TRBJ2-2,TRBD1,TGTGCCAGCAGACCGGGACAGGGGTTCACCGGGGAGCTGTTTTTT,CASRPGQGFTGELFF
many,TRBV20-1,TRBJ1-3,.,TGCAGTGCTAGTTTTAGGGCGTACGACACCATATATTTT,CSASFRAYDTIYF
many,TRBV20-1,TRBJ2-5,TRBD2,TGCAGTGCCAGGGCGAGCGGGGGCGAGACCCAGTACTTC,CSARASGGETQYF
.,TRBV11-2,TRBJ2-7,TRBD1,TGTGCCAGCAGCTCAGTTGGCACAGGGGGCTACGAGCAGTACTTC,CASSSVGTGGYEQYF
many,TRBV6-2/TRBV6-3,TRBJ2-7,TRBD1,TGTGCCAGCAGACGTGGGACAGACATGGCCTACGAGCAGTACTTC,CASRRGTDMAYEQYF
many,TRBV4-1,TRBJ2-5,TRBD2,TGCGCCAGCAGCCACATTAGGGGCGGGGGCCAAGAGACCCAGTACTTC,CASSHIRGGGQETQYF
many,TRBV7-2,TRBJ2-7,.,TGTGCCAGCAGCTTAGGGTCTCGAGGCACCTACGAGCAGTACTTC,CASSLGSRGTYEQYF
many,TRBV4-2,TRBJ1-1,.,TGTGCCAGCAGCCAAGAAGTGGGCAGCATGAACACTGAAGCTTTCTTT,CASSQEVGSMNTEAFF
.,TRBV6-2/TRBV6-3,TRBJ2-5,TRBD1,TGTGCCAGCAGTCTCGGGACAGGGGCTGAAGAGACCCAGTACTTC,CASSLGTGAEETQYF
.,TRBV9,TRBJ1-1,.,TGTGCCAGCAGCGGAAGAGCGGGGAATGAAGCTTTCTTT,CASSGRAGNEAFF
many,TRBV7-9,TRBJ2-7,.,TGTGCCAGCAGCTTAACAGGACCTACCTACGAGCAGTACTTC,CASSLTGPTYEQYF
many,TRBV19,TRBJ2-7,.,TGTGCCAGTCGGTACAGCTCCTCCTACGAGCAGTACTTC,CASRYSSSYEQYF